This T cell receptor (beta chain) comes out of a study of blood T cell repertoires in COVID-19. At the level of the study: The samples span acute and convalescent COVID-19 from the United States, Italy and Spain. The cDNA or gDNA used as material had been derived from T cells, B-cell-depleted T cells, or PBMCs.

How the authors handled the data: Amplified reference gene primers provided the basis for estimating nucleated cell counts. Some clones are missing from TCRdb's copy, which holds only in-frame ones; the method was immunoSEQ multiplex PCR. V and J calls and clone size are copied from that table; D and trimming were computed from the DNA. This sample has around 60,000 clones, with almost 95% found just once. The CDR3 consists of 13 residues. Germline V gene lookup returns CDR1 LGHDT and CDR2 YNNKEL (reference sequence). With 5 bases clipped from V and 2 bases from J, the junction kept 3 bases outside the gene matches.

The receptor's source is a man in his fifties or sixties with active COVID-19. J is TRBJ2-7 and V is TRBV3-1 (or the pseudogene TRBV3-2), with 7 positions matching TRBD1. Sequencing was carried out using peripheral blood. The CDR3 DNA is TGTGCCAGCAGCACGGGACAGCCCTACGAGCAGTACTTC. This gives the protein CASSTGQPYEQYF.